This TCR beta chain was sequenced for a study of neoadjuvant anti-PD-1 for oral cavity cancer. Study summary: Patients without progression received a fourth nivolumab dose around day 43, then surgical resection on days 50-56.

Here immunoSEQ multiplex PCR was the method, and the copy in TCRdb shows in-frame clones only, minus some. The sample shows 15,000 to 20,000 clones, roughly 78% of them seen only once. Analysis of PBMCs was direct, with no culture step. The CDR3 consists of 16 residues. Trimming took off 0 bases at V and 3 bases at J, with 11 bases between the two ends. Per the germline V gene, CDR1 is ENHRY and CDR2 is SYGVKD. The receptor was isolated from a person aged 40 to 85 with oral cavity squamous cell carcinoma. The sample here was PBMCs, taken before nivolumab (anti-PD-1) treatment. The rearrangement uses TRBV10-3 and TRBJ2-2; D unclear. The CDR3: CAISESIARDTGELFF. CDR3 nucleotides: TGTGCCATCAGTGAGTCGATCGCTAGGGACACCGGGGAGCTGTTTTTT.